A single sample is the source of the 18 T cell receptor beta chains below, sequenced in a study of CD8 T cells in ankylosing spondylitis. TCRdb processed the 5' RACE reads anew with MiXCR; each CDR3 protein has one entry. The sample lists roughly 25,000 distinct CDR3 sequences; about a sixth were seen once. Sequencing used blood. The receptors shown here come from a male donor with ankylosing spondylitis or in good health (not recorded which).

The chain links TRBV11-3 to TRBJ2-7; D gene uncertain. This CDR3 has 14 residues. Trimming took 0 bases from V and 7 from J, leaving 13 bases between them. Germline V gives CDR1 SGHNT, CDR2 YENEEA. For the CDR3, the DNA is TGTGCCAGCAGCTTAGAATACCCTCAGATGGAGCAGTACGTC. Protein product: CASSLEYPQMEQYV.

This clonotype was detected ten times or more. This chain connects TRBV7-2 to TRBJ2-4, with 8 bases matching TRBD1. Losses at the gene ends were 1 base for V and 2 bases for J; bases not matched to a gene: 4. CDR1 and CDR2 (germline): SGHTA, FQGNSA. The CDR3 loop spans 16 amino acids. The DNA of the CDR3 is TGTGCCAGCAGCTTAGGGACAGGGAACACCAAAAACATTCAGTACTTC. This codes for CASSLGTGNTKNIQYF.

V is TRBV9 and J is TRBJ2-5, with 9 nucleotides matching TRBD2. Germline V gives CDR1 SGDLS, CDR2 YYNGEE. This CDR3 is 16 amino acids long. V dropped 0 bases and J dropped 2; count of bases not matched to a gene: 5. Here the CDR3 DNA reads TGTGCCAGCAGCGTAGAAGCAGCGGGGGGACAAGAGACCCAGTACTTC. Protein: CASSVEAAGGQETQYF.

Only a few counts were recorded for this clonotype. The gene calls are TRBV7-9 and TRBJ2-1; TRBD1 agrees at 8 bases. The CDR3 is 16 amino acids. The germline gives CDR1 SEHNR, CDR2 FQNEAQ (reference sequence). Germline trimming cut 0 bases from V and 0 bases from J; bases unmatched to any gene: 1. CDR3 coding DNA: TGTGCCAGCAGCTTAGCGGGGACAGGCTCCTACAATGAGCAGTTCTTC. Amino acid sequence: CASSLAGTGSYNEQFF.

The sample holds a few counts of this clonotype. V and J are TRBV15 and TRBJ1-2, with 8 positions matching TRBD1. V gave up 8 bases and J gave up 7 bases; unmatched junction bases: 12. Germline CDR1 reads LNHNV; CDR2 reads YYDKDF (reference sequence). The CDR3 has 14 residues. CDR3 sequence: CATATDRGPGGYTF. In DNA, the CDR3 is TGTGCCACCGCCACCGACAGGGGTCCGGGTGGCTACACCTTC.

This clonotype was observed many times. The DNA of the CDR3 is TGTGCCAGCAGCCCAAGCGAGGGTCACACCGGGGAGCTGTTTTTT. Translation gives CASSPSEGHTGELFF. The chain uses TRBV6-1 and TRBJ2-2; tentatively, D is TRBD2 (5 bases). The CDR3 has 15 residues. Germline V gene sequence: CDR1 MNHNS, CDR2 SASEGT. Trimming shortened V by 6 bases and J by 3 bases, and 14 bases separated the two germline ends.

The rearrangement uses TRBV28 and TRBJ1-4; D perhaps matches TRBD1 (6 bases). Germline values: CDR1 MDHEN, CDR2 SYDVKM. This CDR3 has 14 residues. The V gene lost 6 bases and the J gene lost 8 bases, with 16 bases spanning the gap. The CDR3 loop reads CASSPTSDREKLFF. CDR3 DNA sequence: TGTGCCAGCAGCCCCACTTCCGACAGGGAAAAACTGTTTTTT.

The chain combines TRBV5-4 with TRBJ2-7; 10 bases agree with TRBD1. V lost 4 bases and J lost 6; bases outside the gene matches: 7. Germline V gene data show CDR1 as SGHNT and CDR2 as YYREEE (reference sequence). This CDR3 has 14 residues. CDR3 loop: CASSERTGGSEQYF. The CDR3 coding sequence is TGTGCCAGCAGCGAGAGGACAGGGGGTTCCGAGCAGTACTTC.

The gene calls are TRBV7-6 and TRBJ2-3; unclear D gene. This CDR3 has 13 residues. Germline assignment: CDR1 SGHVS and CDR2 FNYEAQ. V was trimmed by 6 bases and J by 1 base, leaving 8 bases between them. The DNA of the CDR3 is TGTGCCAGCAGTCAAGACGGCACAGATACGCAGTATTTT. As protein: CASSQDGTDTQYF.

The chain links TRBV4-3 to TRBJ1-1, with 10 bases that match TRBD1. From germline, CDR1 is LGHNA and CDR2 YSLEER. CDR3 length equals 16 residues. V lost 4 bases, J lost 1 base, and 6 bases stayed unmatched. CDR3 region: CASSPDRGTTNTEAFF. The CDR3 coding sequence is TGCGCCAGCAGCCCGGACAGGGGGACCACGAACACTGAAGCTTTCTTT.

The chain uses TRBV4-1 and TRBJ1-4; D call uncertain. The CDR3 has 16 residues. Germline CDR1 is MGHRA and CDR2 is YSYEKL. V dropped 1 base and J dropped 2 bases, with 11 bases sitting between them. CDR3 sequence (DNA): TGCGCCAGCAGCCAAGGAAGGCCGCCCACTAATGAAAAACTGTTTTTT. Protein product: CASSQGRPPTNEKLFF.

The DNA for the CDR3 is TGTGCCAGCAGCTTGGGGACCCGTCGGAGCACAGATACGCAGTATTTT. The encoded protein is CASSLGTRRSTDTQYF. The chain links TRBV5-4 to TRBJ2-3; D is ambiguous. Looked up from germline, CDR1 is SGHNT and CDR2 is YYREEE (reference sequence). Trimming removed 0 bases from V and 0 bases from J, with 11 bases in between. The CDR3 runs to 16 residues.

V and J are TRBV29-1 and TRBJ1-1, with 7 bases that match TRBD1. CDR3 length equals 14 residues. After removal of 7 bases from V and 3 bases from J, the junction contained 11 bases not matched to a gene. The germline V gene encodes CDR1 SQVTM and CDR2 ANQGSEA. CDR3 DNA sequence: TGCAGCGCAATGAATACAGGGGTATACACTGAAGCTTTCTTT. Its protein is CSAMNTGVYTEAFF.

The chain carries TRBV2 and TRBJ1-6, with TRBD1 matching over 8 bases. The V gene end was trimmed by 6 bases and the J gene end by 0 bases; junction bases not matched to a gene: 10. Per germline, CDR1 SNHLY and CDR2 FYNNEI. This CDR3 has 18 residues. CDR3 in DNA: TGTGCCAGCAGCGCGGACAGGGCACTGATCTCCTATAATTCACCCCTCCACTTT. Encoded protein: CASSADRALISYNSPLHF.

This clonotype was detected only a few times. This chain uses TRBV6-1 with TRBJ2-2; tentatively, D is TRBD1 (7 bases). The V and J ends lost 0 bases and 4 bases respectively, with 12 bases between them. The CDR3 runs 16 residues. From germline, CDR1 is MNHNS and CDR2 SASEGT. The CDR3 is CASSEARQGGTGELFF. The CDR3 DNA reads as TGTGCCAGCAGTGAAGCGCGGCAGGGGGGCACCGGGGAGCTGTTTTTT.

The sample holds many counts of this clonotype. The gene calls are TRBV5-1 and TRBJ2-1, with TRBD2 matching 9 bases. In germline, CDR1 is SGHRS, CDR2 YFSETQ. Germline trimming cut 3 bases from V and 6 bases from J; bases unmatched to any gene: 7. CDR3 length: 15 amino acids. In DNA form, the CDR3 reads TGCGCCAGCAGCTCCTCTGGGACTAGCATCAATGAGCAGTTCTTC. This gives the protein CASSSSGTSINEQFF.

The V and J genes are TRBV12-3 or TRBV12-4 and TRBJ2-3; no clear D. Trimming took 6 bases from V and 1 from J, leaving 17 bases between them. This CDR3 has 16 amino acids. The chain's CDR3 is CASSARLGRGTDTQYF. In DNA, the CDR3 is TGTGCCAGCAGCGCCCGACTGGGCCGGGGCACAGATACGCAGTATTTT.

The V gene is TRBV2, the J gene TRBJ1-2; no firm D call. Looked up from germline, CDR1 is SNHLY and CDR2 is FYNNEI. V lost 7 bases to trimming and J lost 8 bases, with 17 bases between them. CDR3 length equals 13 residues. In DNA, the CDR3 is TGTGCCAGCAACTCGGGCAGCGCCCGGGGCTACACCTTC. As protein: CASNSGSARGYTF.